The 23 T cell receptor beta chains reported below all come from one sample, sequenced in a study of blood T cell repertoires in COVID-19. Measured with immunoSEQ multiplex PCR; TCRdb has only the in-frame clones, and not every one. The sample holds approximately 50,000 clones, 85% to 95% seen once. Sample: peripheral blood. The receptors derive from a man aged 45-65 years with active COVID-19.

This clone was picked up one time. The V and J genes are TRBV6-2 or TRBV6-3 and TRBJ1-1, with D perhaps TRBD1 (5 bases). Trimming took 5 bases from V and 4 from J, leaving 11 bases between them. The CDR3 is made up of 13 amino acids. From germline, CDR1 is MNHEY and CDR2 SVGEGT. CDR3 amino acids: CASSLGGTTEAFF. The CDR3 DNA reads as TGTGCCAGCAGTCTTGGAGGGACCACTGAAGCTTTCTTT.

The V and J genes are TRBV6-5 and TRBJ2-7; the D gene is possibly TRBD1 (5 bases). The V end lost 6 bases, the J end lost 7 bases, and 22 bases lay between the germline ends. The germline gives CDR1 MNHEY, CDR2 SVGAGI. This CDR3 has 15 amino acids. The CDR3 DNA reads TGTGCCAGCAGGCCATACAGGTTAAGTAACCGGGAGCAGTACTTC. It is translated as CASRPYRLSNREQYF.

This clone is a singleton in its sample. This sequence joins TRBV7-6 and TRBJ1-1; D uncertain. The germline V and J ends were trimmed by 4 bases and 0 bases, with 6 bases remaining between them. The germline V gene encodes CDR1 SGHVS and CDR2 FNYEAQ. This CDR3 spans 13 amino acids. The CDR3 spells CASSSQMNTEAFF. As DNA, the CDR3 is TGTGCCAGCAGCTCCCAGATGAACACTGAAGCTTTCTTT.

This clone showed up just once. The CDR3 reads CASSLESGQTNYGYTF. The DNA of the CDR3 is TGTGCCAGCAGCTTAGAGTCGGGACAGACTAACTATGGCTACACCTTC. The V call is TRBV7-2, the J call TRBJ1-2; 7 nucleotides agree with TRBD1. Germline trimming cut 1 base from V and 0 bases from J; bases unmatched to any gene: 5. This CDR3 is built from 16 residues. The germline gives CDR1 SGHTA, CDR2 FQGNSA.

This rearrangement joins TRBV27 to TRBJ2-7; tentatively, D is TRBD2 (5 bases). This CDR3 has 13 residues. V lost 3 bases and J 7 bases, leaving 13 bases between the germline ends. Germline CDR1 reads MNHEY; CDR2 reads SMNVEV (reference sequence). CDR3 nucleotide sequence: TGTGCCAGCAGTTTCTATGTTCGAGGGGAGCAGTACTTC. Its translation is CASSFYVRGEQYF.

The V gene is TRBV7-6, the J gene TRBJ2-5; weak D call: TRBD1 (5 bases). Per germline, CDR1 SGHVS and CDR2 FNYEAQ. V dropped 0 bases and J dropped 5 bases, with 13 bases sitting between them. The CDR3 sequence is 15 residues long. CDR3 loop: CASSLAGRVGETQYF. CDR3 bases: TGTGCCAGCAGCTTAGCGGGCAGGGTGGGGGAGACCCAGTACTTC. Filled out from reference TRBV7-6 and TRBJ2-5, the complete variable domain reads GAGVSQSPRYKVTKRGQDVALRCDPISGHVSLYWYRQALGQGPEFLTYFNYEAQQDKSGLPNDRFSAERPEGSISTLTIQRTEQRDSAMYRCASSLAGRVGETQYFGPGTRLLVL.

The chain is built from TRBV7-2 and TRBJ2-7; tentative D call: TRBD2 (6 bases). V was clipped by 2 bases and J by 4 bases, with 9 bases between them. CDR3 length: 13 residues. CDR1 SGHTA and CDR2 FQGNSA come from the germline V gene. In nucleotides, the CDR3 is TGTGCCAGCAGCTTACAACGGGAGTACGAGCAGTACTTC. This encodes CASSLQREYEQYF.

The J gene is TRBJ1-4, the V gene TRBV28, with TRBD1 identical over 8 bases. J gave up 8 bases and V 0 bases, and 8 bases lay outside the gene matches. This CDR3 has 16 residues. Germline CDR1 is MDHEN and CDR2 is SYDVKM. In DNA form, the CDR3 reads TGTGCCAGCAGTTTATGGACAGGGGTAACGGGGGAAAAACTGTTTTTT. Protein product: CASSLWTGVTGEKLFF.

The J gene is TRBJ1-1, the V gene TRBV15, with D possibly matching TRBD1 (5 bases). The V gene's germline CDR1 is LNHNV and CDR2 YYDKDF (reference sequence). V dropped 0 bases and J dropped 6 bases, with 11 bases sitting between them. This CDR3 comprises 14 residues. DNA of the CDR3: TGTGCCACCAGCAGAGACTCACAGGCCTCTGAAGCTTTCTTT. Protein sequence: CATSRDSQASEAFF.

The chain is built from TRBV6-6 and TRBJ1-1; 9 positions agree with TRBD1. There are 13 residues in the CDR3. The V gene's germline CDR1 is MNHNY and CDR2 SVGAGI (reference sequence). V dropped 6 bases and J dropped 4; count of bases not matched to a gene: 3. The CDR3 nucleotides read TGTGCCAGCAGCCACAGGGGGCGCACTGAAGCTTTCTTT. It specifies CASSHRGRTEAFF.

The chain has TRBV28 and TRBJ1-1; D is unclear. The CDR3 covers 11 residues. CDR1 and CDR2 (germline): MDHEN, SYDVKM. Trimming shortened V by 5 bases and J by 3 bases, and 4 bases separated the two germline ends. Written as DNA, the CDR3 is TGTGCCAGCAGTATCTACACTGAAGCTTTCTTT. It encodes CASSIYTEAFF.

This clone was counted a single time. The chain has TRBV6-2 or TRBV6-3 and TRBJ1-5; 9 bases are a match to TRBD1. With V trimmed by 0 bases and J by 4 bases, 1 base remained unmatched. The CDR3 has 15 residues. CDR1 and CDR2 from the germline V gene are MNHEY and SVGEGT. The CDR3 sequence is CASSYSDRGNQPQHF. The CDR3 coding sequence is TGTGCCAGCAGTTACTCTGACAGGGGGAATCAGCCCCAGCATTTT.

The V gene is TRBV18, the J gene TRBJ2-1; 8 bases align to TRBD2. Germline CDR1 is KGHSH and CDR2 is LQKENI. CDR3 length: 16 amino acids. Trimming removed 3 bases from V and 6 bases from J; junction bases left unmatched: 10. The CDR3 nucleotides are TGTGCCAGCTCACCGAGGGGACTAGTCAGTGTCAATGAGCAGTTCTTC. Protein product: CASSPRGLVSVNEQFF.

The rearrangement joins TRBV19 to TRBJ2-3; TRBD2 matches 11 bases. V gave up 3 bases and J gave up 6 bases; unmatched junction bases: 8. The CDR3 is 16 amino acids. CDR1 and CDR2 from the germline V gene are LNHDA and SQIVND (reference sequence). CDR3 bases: TGTGCCAGTAGTATTACTAGCGGGAGTCGTTTTGATACGCAGTATTTT. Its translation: CASSITSGSRFDTQYF.

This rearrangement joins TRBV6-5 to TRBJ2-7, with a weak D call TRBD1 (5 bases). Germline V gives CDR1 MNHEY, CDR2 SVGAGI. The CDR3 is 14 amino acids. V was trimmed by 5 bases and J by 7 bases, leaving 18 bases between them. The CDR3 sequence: CASSPHLLGLEQYF. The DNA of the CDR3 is TGTGCCAGCAGTCCTCACCTTTTGGGGCTAGAGCAGTACTTC.

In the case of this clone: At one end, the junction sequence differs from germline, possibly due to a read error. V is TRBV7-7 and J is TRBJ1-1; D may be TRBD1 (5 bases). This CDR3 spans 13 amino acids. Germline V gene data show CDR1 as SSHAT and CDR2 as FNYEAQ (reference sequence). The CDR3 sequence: CASSPMGGTEAFF. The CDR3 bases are TGTGCTAGCAGCCCAATGGGGGGGACTGAAGCTTTCTTT.

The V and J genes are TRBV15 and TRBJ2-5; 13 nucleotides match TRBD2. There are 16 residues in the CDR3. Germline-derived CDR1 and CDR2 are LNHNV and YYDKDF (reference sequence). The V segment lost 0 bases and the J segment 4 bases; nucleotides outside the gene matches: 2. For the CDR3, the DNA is TGTGCCACCAGCAGAGATACTAGCGGGAGGGGAGAGACCCAGTACTTC. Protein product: CATSRDTSGRGETQYF. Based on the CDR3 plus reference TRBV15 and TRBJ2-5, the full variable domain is DAMVIQNPRYQVTQFGKPVTLSCSQTLNHNVMYWYQQKSSQAPKLLFHYYDKDFNNEADTPDNFQSRRPNTSFCFLDIRSPGLGDTAMYLCATSRDTSGRGETQYFGPGTRLLVL.

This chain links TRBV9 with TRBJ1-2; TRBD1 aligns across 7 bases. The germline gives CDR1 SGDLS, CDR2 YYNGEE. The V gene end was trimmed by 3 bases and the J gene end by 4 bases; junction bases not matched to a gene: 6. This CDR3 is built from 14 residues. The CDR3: CASSGNRGGYGYTF. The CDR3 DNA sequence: TGTGCCAGCAGCGGGAACAGGGGTGGCTATGGCTACACCTTC.

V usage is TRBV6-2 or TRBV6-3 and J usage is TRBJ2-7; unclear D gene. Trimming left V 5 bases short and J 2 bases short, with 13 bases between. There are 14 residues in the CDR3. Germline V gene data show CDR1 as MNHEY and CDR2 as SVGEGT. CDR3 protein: CASSPHPLAYEQYF. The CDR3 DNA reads TGTGCCAGCAGTCCCCATCCTTTAGCCTACGAGCAGTACTTC.

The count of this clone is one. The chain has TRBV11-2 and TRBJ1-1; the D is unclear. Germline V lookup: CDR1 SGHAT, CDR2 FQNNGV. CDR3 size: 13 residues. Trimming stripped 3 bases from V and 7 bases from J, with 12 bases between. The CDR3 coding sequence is TGTGCCAGCAGCTTGCGAGCACGACATGAAGCTTTCTTT. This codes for CASSLRARHEAFF.

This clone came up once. The CDR3 is CASSASSGSIDNSPLHF. The CDR3 nucleotides read TGTGCCAGCAGCGCATCCTCAGGCTCCATAGATAATTCACCCCTCCACTTT. The gene calls are TRBV9 and TRBJ1-6; D not resolved. The CDR3 covers 17 residues. Trimming took 3 bases from V and 5 from J, leaving 18 bases between them. CDR1 is SGDLS and CDR2 is YYNGEE in the germline V gene.

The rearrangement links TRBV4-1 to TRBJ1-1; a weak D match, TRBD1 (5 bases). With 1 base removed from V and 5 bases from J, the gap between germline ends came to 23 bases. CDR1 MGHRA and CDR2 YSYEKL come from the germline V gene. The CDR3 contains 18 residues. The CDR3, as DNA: TGCGCCAGCAGCCAAGCTCGGTCGGGGGGACTCCTCTCTACTGAAGCTTTCTTT. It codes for CASSQARSGGLLSTEAFF.

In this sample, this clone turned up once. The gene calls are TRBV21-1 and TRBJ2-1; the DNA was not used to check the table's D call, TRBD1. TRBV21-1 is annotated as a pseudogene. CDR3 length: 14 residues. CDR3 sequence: CASSENRGVDEQFF. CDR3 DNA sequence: TGTGCCAGCAGCGAAAACAGGGGTGTCGATGAGCAGTTCTTC.